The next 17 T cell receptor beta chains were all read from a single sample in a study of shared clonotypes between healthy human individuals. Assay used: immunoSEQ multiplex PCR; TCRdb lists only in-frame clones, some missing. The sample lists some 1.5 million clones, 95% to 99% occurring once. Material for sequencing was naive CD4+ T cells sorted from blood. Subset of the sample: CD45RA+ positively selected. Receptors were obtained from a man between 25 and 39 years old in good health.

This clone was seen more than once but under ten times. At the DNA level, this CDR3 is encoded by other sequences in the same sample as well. CDR3 amino acids: CASSLQETQYF. CDR3 DNA sequence: TGTGCCAGCAGCTTACAAGAGACCCAGTACTTC. V and J are TRBV7-2 and TRBJ2-5; the D is unclear. Trimming pared 2 bases from V and 2 bases from J, leaving 0 bases between. Germline lookup yields CDR1 SGHTA and CDR2 FQGNSA. This CDR3 has 11 residues.

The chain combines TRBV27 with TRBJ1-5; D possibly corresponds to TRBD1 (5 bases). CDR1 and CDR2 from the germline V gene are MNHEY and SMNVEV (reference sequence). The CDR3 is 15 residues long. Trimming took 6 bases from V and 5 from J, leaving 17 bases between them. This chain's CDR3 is CASSRLKGADQPQHF. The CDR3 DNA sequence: TGTGCCAGCAGCCGCCTGAAAGGGGCCGATCAGCCCCAGCATTTT.

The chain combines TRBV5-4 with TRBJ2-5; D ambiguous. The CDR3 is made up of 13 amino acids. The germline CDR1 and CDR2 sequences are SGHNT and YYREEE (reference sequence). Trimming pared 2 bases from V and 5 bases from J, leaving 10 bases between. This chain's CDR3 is CASSFLAAETQYF. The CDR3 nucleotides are TGTGCCAGCAGCTTTCTCGCAGCGGAGACCCAGTACTTC.

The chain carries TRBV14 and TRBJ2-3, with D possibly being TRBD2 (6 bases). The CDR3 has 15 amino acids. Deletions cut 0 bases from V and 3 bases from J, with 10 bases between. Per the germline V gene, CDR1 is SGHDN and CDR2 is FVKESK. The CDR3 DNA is TGTGCCAGCAGCCAAGAAACGGGAGTGACAGATACGCAGTATTTT. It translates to CASSQETGVTDTQYF.

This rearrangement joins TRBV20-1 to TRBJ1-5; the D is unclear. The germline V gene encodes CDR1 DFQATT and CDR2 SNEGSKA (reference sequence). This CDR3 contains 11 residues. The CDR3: CSSGRPSPQHF. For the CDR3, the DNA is TGCAGCTCCGGTCGGCCATCGCCCCAGCATTTT.

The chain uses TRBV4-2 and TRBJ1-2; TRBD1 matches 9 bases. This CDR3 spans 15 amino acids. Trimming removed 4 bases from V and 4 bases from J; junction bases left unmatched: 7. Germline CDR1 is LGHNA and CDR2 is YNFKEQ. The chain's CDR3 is CASSRDRGSGYGYTF. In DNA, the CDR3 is TGTGCCAGCAGCCGAGACAGGGGGTCCGGCTATGGCTACACCTTC.

The CDR3 region has the DNA TGTGCCAGCAACAGGAGGAACACTGAAGCTTTCTTT. Amino acids: CASNRRNTEAFF. The V and J genes are TRBV28 and TRBJ1-1; a weak D match, TRBD1 (5 bases). V lost 7 bases, J lost 1 base, and 7 bases lay in between. This CDR3 is built from 12 residues. The V gene's germline CDR1 is MDHEN and CDR2 SYDVKM.

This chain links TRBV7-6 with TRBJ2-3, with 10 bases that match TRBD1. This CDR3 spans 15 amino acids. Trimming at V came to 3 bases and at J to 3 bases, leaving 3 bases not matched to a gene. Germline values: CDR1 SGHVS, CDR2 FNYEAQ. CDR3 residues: CASSLGTGVTDTQYF. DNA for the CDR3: TGTGCCAGCAGCTTGGGGACAGGGGTAACAGATACGCAGTATTTT.

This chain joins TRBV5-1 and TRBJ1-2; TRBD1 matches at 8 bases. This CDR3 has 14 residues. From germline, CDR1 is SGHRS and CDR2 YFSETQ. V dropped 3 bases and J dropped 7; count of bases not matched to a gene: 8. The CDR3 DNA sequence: TGCGCCAGCAGCTGGACAGGGAGAGACTCTGGCTACACCTTC. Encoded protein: CASSWTGRDSGYTF.

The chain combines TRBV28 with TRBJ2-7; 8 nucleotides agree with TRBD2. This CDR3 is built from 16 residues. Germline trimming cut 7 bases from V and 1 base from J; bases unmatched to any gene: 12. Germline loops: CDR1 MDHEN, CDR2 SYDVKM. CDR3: CASTPSGGRDSYEQYF. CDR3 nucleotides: TGTGCCAGCACCCCCTCGGGAGGGAGGGATTCCTACGAGCAGTACTTC. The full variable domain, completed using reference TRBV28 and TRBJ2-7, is DVKVTQSSRYLVKRTGEKVFLECVQDMDHENMFWYRQDPGLGLRLIYFSYDVKMKEKGDIPEGYSVSREKKERFSLILESASTNQTSMYLCASTPSGGRDSYEQYFGPGTRLTVT.

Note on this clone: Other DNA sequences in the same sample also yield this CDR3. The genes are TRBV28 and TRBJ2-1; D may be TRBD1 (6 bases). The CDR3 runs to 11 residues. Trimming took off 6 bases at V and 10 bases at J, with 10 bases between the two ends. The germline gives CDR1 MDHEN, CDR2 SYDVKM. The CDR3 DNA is TGTGCCAGCAGCTCCGACAGGGAGCAGTTCTTC. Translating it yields CASSSDREQFF.

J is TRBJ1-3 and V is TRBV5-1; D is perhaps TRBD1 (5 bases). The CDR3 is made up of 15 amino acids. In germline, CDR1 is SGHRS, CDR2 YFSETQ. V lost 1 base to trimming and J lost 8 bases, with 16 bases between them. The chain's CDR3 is CASSLLGRERDTIYF. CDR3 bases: TGCGCCAGCAGCTTGCTGGGCAGGGAGAGAGACACCATATATTTT.

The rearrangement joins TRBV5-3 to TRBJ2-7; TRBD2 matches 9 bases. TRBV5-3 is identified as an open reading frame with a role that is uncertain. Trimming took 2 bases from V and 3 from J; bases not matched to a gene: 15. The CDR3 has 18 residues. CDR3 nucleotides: TGTGCCAGAAGCTTACTTTGGCTAGCGGGACCGACCTACTACGAGCAGTACTTC. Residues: CARSLLWLAGPTYYEQYF.

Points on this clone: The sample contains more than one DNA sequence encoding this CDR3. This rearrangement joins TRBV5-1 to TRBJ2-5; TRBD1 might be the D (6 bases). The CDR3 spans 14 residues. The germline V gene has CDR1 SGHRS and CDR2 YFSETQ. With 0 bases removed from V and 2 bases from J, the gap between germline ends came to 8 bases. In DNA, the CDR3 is TGCGCCAGCAGCTTGGTTACAGGGCAAGAGACCCAGTACTTC. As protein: CASSLVTGQETQYF.

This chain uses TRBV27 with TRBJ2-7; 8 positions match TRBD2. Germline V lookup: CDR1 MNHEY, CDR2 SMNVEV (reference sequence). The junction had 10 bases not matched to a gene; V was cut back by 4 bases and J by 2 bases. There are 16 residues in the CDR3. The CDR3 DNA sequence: TGTGCCAGCAGTTATAGGATGGAGCGGGAGCCCTACGAGCAGTACTTC. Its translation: CASSYRMEREPYEQYF.

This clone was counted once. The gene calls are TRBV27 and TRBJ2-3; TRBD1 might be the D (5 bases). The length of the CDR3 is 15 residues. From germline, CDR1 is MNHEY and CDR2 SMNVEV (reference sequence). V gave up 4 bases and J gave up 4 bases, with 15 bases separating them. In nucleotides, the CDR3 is TGTGCCAGCAGTTCTCCAGGGTGGGGTTCAGATACGCAGTATTTT. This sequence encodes CASSSPGWGSDTQYF.

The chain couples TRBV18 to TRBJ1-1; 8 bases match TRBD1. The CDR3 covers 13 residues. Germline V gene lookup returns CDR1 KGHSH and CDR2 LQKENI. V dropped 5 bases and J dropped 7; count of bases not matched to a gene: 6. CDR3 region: CASSETGDIEAFF. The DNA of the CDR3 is TGTGCCAGCTCAGAGACAGGGGATATTGAAGCTTTCTTT.